Following are 22 T cell receptor beta chains from one sample sequenced in a study of shared clonotypes between healthy human individuals. The repertoire was sequenced with immunoSEQ multiplex PCR; TCRdb's copy has only in-frame clones and lacks some. This sample has about 2,200,000 clones; roughly 91% occur once, and the top ten carry roughly 1.8%. Terminally differentiated effector memory CD45RA+ cells were excluded from the naive CD8 cells, which were CD45RO-negative and positively selected for CCR7. The sample taken for sequencing was naive CD8+ T cells from PBMCs. These receptors originate from a man younger than 35 in good health. Some clones in this sample may be carry-over from other donors' samples.

Worth noting for this clone: Other DNA sequences in this sample translate to the same CDR3. The DNA of the CDR3 is TGTGCCAGTAGTATAACCGGACGAAGCAATCAGCCCCAGCATTTT. It yields the protein CASSITGRSNQPQHF. The V call is TRBV19, the J call TRBJ1-5; D remains unclear. Looked up from germline, CDR1 is LNHDA and CDR2 is SQIVND (reference sequence). Trimming took off 2 bases at V and 1 base at J, with 9 bases between the two ends. The CDR3 is made up of 15 amino acids.

Notes on this clone: Distinct nucleotide sequences in the sample also encode this CDR3. The chain employs TRBV15 and TRBJ2-7; D gene unclear. Germline assignment: CDR1 LNHNV and CDR2 YYDKDF (reference sequence). V lost 1 base and J lost 0, with 7 bases in between. This CDR3 contains 14 residues. CDR3 nucleotide sequence: TGTGCCACCAGCAGAGGACGGAGCTCCTACGAGCAGTACTTC. Protein product: CATSRGRSSYEQYF.

This clone came up once. The V and J genes are TRBV29-1 and TRBJ2-3; perhaps TRBD1 as D (6 bases). The germline CDR1 and CDR2 sequences are SQVTM and ANQGSEA. This CDR3 has 16 residues. Trimming shortened V by 1 base and J by 0 bases, and 14 bases separated the two germline ends. CDR3 sequence reads: CSVEAWGRGSTDTQYF. Written as DNA, the CDR3 is TGCAGCGTTGAAGCATGGGGCAGGGGAAGCACAGATACGCAGTATTTT.

This chain uses TRBV6-5 with TRBJ1-5, with D possibly TRBD1 on 5 matching bases. The CDR3 loop spans 16 amino acids. From germline, CDR1 is MNHEY and CDR2 SVGAGI. V was cut by 4 bases and J by 4 bases, with 17 bases left in between. CDR3 residues: CASSFAVGTRNQPQHF. The CDR3 DNA reads as TGTGCCAGCAGTTTCGCCGTCGGGACCAGGAATCAGCCCCAGCATTTT.

The rearrangement links TRBV5-4 to TRBJ2-1; TRBD2 matches at 7 bases. There are 16 residues in the CDR3. V was clipped by 0 bases and J by 0 bases; unmatched bases: 3. Looked up from germline, CDR1 is SGHNT and CDR2 is YYREEE (reference sequence). CDR3 nucleotide sequence: TGTGCCAGCAGCTTGGGCAGGACTAGCTCCTACAATGAGCAGTTCTTC. Translation gives CASSLGRTSSYNEQFF.

The J gene is TRBJ1-1, the V gene TRBV13; perhaps TRBD1 as D (5 bases). The CDR3 spans 13 residues. Per the germline V gene, CDR1 is PRHDT and CDR2 is FYEKMQ (reference sequence). The V gene lost 2 bases and the J gene lost 1 base, with 5 bases spanning the gap. The CDR3 spells CASSLTGNTEAFF. The CDR3 bases are TGTGCCAGCAGCTTAACAGGGAACACTGAAGCTTTCTTT.

The chain uses TRBV27 and TRBJ2-3; D possibly uses TRBD1 or TRBD2 (5 bases each). The V gene lost 5 bases and the J gene lost 3 bases, with 15 bases spanning the gap. The germline V gene has CDR1 MNHEY and CDR2 SMNVEV (reference sequence). The CDR3 runs 15 residues. CDR3 region: CASSLQGGWTDTQYF. In DNA, the CDR3 is TGTGCCAGCAGTCTGCAGGGCGGGTGGACAGATACGCAGTATTTT.

Turning to this clone: Other nucleotide sequences in the sample specify the same CDR3. The V and J genes are TRBV27 and TRBJ2-7, with D perhaps assigned TRBD1 or TRBD2 (6 bases each). The V and J ends lost 0 bases and 1 base respectively, with 13 bases between them. The germline V gene encodes CDR1 MNHEY and CDR2 SMNVEV (reference sequence). This CDR3 region has 16 residues. The CDR3 bases are TGTGCCAGCAGTTTATCGGGGGGCAGCGGGTCCTACGAGCAGTACTTC. As protein: CASSLSGGSGSYEQYF.

This chain links TRBV28 with TRBJ2-1; 10 nucleotides align to TRBD2. The CDR3 totals 17 residues. V trimming: 10 bases; J trimming: 1 base; junction bases outside the gene matches: 13. Per germline, CDR1 MDHEN and CDR2 SYDVKM. The CDR3 DNA reads TGTGCCACCAATGGCCTAGCGGGAGCGGGTTCCTACAATGAGCAGTTCTTC. Translation gives CATNGLAGAGSYNEQFF. Full variable domain (missing parts from reference TRBV28 and TRBJ2-1): DVKVTQSSRYLVKRTGEKVFLECVQDMDHENMFWYRQDPGLGLRLIYFSYDVKMKEKGDIPEGYSVSREKKERFSLILESASTNQTSMYLCATNGLAGAGSYNEQFFGPGTRLTVL.

V usage is TRBV5-1 and J usage is TRBJ2-2; 7 bases are shared with TRBD1. Germline assignment: CDR1 SGHRS and CDR2 YFSETQ. This CDR3 has 22 amino acids. V was pared by 1 base and J by 1 base, with 22 bases of the junction left unmatched. CDR3 protein: CASSLSTDRNVSKGENTGELFF. The CDR3 DNA is TGCGCCAGCAGCTTGAGTACGGACAGGAACGTATCGAAGGGGGAGAACACCGGGGAGCTGTTTTTT.

This clone has just one count. J is TRBJ1-2 and V is TRBV6-5, with D possibly matching TRBD1 (6 bases). Germline assignment: CDR1 MNHEY and CDR2 SVGAGI. This CDR3 comprises 13 residues. Trimming cost V 2 bases and J 8 bases, with 12 bases left between them. CDR3 in amino acids: CASSYRGSLGYTF. CDR3 coding DNA: TGTGCCAGCAGTTACAGGGGGTCGTTGGGCTACACCTTC.

V and J are TRBV28 and TRBJ2-5, with D perhaps matching TRBD1 (6 bases). Germline V gives CDR1 MDHEN, CDR2 SYDVKM. Trimming pared 5 bases from V and 5 bases from J, leaving 18 bases between. CDR3 length: 15 residues. Written as DNA, the CDR3 is TGTGCCAGCAGTACGGGACCTTCAGGGGTGGAGACCCAGTACTTC. Amino acids: CASSTGPSGVETQYF. The whole variable domain, remainder taken from reference TRBV28 and TRBJ2-5, is DVKVTQSSRYLVKRTGEKVFLECVQDMDHENMFWYRQDPGLGLRLIYFSYDVKMKEKGDIPEGYSVSREKKERFSLILESASTNQTSMYLCASSTGPSGVETQYFGPGTRLLVL.

The chain joins TRBV27 to TRBJ1-1; D remains unclear. CDR1 MNHEY and CDR2 SMNVEV come from the germline V gene (reference sequence). The CDR3 has 13 residues. With 6 bases removed from V and 1 base from J, the gap between germline ends came to 9 bases. The CDR3 DNA follows: TGTGCCAGCAGGGTCGGATGGAACACTGAAGCTTTCTTT. Protein: CASRVGWNTEAFF.

The CDR3 loop reads CASSERPPGYEQYF. The CDR3 nucleotides are TGTGCCAGCAGTGAAAGGCCACCTGGGTACGAGCAGTACTTC. The V call is TRBV6-1, the J call TRBJ2-7; no definite D call. The V end was cut by 2 bases, the J end by 4 bases, with 12 bases between. This CDR3 comprises 14 residues. CDR1 and CDR2 (germline): MNHNS, SASEGT.

The V call is TRBV9, the J call TRBJ1-2, with unresolved D. Looked up from germline, CDR1 is SGDLS and CDR2 is YYNGEE. The V gene lost 3 bases and the J gene lost 6 bases, with 6 bases spanning the gap. The CDR3 totals 11 residues. CDR3 sequence reads: CASSGGHGYTF. For the CDR3, the DNA is TGTGCCAGCAGCGGCGGTCATGGCTACACCTTC.

The chain uses TRBV29-1 and TRBJ2-3; perhaps TRBD2 as D (6 bases). Per germline, CDR1 SQVTM and CDR2 ANQGSEA. V lost 4 bases and J lost 4, with 21 bases in between. This CDR3 comprises 16 residues. In nucleotides, the CDR3 is TGCAGCGTTGTCGGCCGGGAGTGGTCGTCGGCAGATACGCAGTATTTT. Translation gives CSVVGREWSSADTQYF.

V and J are TRBV4-1 and TRBJ1-2; TRBD1 might be the D (5 bases). The CDR3 runs 15 residues. V was shortened by 3 bases and J by 3 bases, with 14 bases between the two germline ends. From germline, CDR1 is MGHRA and CDR2 YSYEKL. Written as DNA, the CDR3 is TGCGCCAGCAGCCAGGGGGTATGGAGCGACTATGGCTACACCTTC. It translates to CASSQGVWSDYGYTF.

This sequence joins TRBV5-6 and TRBJ2-2; TRBD1 aligns across 7 bases. This CDR3 contains 14 residues. Germline V gene lookup returns CDR1 SGHDT and CDR2 YYEEEE. After removal of 0 bases from V and 6 bases from J, the junction contained 2 bases not matched to a gene. This CDR3 is CASSLETGPGELFF. CDR3 in DNA: TGTGCCAGCAGCTTGGAGACAGGGCCCGGGGAGCTGTTTTTT. The whole variable domain, remainder taken from reference TRBV5-6 and TRBJ2-2, is DAGVTQSPTHLIKTRGQQVTLRCSPKSGHDTVSWYQQALGQGPQFIFQYYEEEERQRGNFPDRFSGHQFPNYSSELNVNALLLGDSALYLCASSLETGPGELFFGEGSRLTVL.

The J gene is TRBJ2-3, the V gene TRBV7-9; D is possibly TRBD1 or TRBD2 (6 bases each). CDR3 length: 14 residues. Trimming removed 6 bases at V and 6 bases at J, with 16 bases between. Germline CDR1 reads SEHNR; CDR2 reads FQNEAQ (reference sequence). CDR3 bases: TGTGCCAGCAGTTCAAGAGAAGGGGGGGATACGCAGTATTTT. Translation: CASSSREGGDTQYF. The complete variable domain, with remaining parts taken from reference TRBV7-9 and TRBJ2-3, reads DTGVSQNPRHKITKRGQNVTFRCDPISEHNRLYWYRQTLGQGPEFLTYFQNEAQLEKSRLLSDRFSAERPKGSFSTLEIQRTEQGDSAMYLCASSSREGGDTQYFGPGTRLTVL.

The table lists this clone with a count of one. The chain is built from TRBV9 and TRBJ2-1; the match to TRBD2 covers 7 bases. This CDR3 spans 15 amino acids. Germline trimming cut 0 bases from V and 9 bases from J; bases unmatched to any gene: 9. Germline V gene sequence: CDR1 SGDLS, CDR2 YYNGEE. For the CDR3, the DNA is TGTGCCAGCAGCGTAGGCGGGAGTGGTTCTGTTGAGCAGTTCTTC. Protein sequence: CASSVGGSGSVEQFF.

The CDR3 loop is CASSPPSLGQETQYF. DNA for the CDR3: TGTGCCAGCAGCCCTCCGAGTTTAGGCCAAGAGACCCAGTACTTC. This chain joins TRBV5-6 and TRBJ2-5; D is unresolved. Trimming removed 4 bases from V and 1 base from J, with 14 bases in between. The CDR3 consists of 15 residues. Germline assignment: CDR1 SGHDT and CDR2 YYEEEE.

V and J are TRBV4-2 and TRBJ2-7; the D gene is possibly TRBD2 (6 bases). Trimming removed 5 bases from V and 2 bases from J, with 16 bases in between. CDR3 length equals 15 residues. Germline lookup yields CDR1 LGHNA and CDR2 YNFKEQ. CDR3 residues: CASSSGGGVAYEQYF. CDR3 bases: TGTGCCAGCAGCTCAGGCGGCGGGGTGGCCTACGAGCAGTACTTC.